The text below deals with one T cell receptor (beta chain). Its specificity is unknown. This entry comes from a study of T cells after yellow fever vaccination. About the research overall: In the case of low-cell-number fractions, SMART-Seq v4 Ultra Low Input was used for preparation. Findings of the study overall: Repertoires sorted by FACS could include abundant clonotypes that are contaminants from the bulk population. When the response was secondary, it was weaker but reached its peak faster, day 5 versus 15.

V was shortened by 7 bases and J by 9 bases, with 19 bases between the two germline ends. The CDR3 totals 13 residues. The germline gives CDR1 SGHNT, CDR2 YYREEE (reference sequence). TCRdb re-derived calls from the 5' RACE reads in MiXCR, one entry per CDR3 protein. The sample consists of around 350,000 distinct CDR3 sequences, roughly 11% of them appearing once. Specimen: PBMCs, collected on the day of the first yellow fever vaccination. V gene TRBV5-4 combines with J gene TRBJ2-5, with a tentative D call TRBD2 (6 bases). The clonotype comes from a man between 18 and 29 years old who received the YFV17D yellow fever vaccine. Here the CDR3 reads CASFQERRGAQYF. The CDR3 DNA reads TGTGCCAGCTTCCAAGAACGGCGCGGGGCCCAGTACTTC. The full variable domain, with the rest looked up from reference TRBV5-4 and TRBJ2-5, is ETGVTQSPTHLIKTRGQQVTLRCSSQSGHNTVSWYQQALGQGPQFIFQYYREEENGRGNFPPRFSGLQFPNYSSELNVNALELDDSALYLCASFQERRGAQYFGPGTRLLVL.